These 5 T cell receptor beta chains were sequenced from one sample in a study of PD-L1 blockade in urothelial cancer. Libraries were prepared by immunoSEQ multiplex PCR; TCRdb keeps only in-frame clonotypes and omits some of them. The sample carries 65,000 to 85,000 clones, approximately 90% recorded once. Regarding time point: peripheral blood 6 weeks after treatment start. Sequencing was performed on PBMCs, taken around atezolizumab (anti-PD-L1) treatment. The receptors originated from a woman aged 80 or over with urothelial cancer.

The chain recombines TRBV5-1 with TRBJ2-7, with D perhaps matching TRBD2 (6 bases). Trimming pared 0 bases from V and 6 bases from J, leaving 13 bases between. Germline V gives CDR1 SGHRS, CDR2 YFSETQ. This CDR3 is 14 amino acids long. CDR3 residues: CASSLGREGGEQYF. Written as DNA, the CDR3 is TGCGCCAGCAGCTTGGGGAGGGAAGGAGGCGAGCAGTACTTC. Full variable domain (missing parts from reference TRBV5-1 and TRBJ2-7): KAGVTQTPRYLIKTRGQQVTLSCSPISGHRSVSWYQQTPGQGLQFLFEYFSETQRNKGNFPGRFSGRQFSNSRSEMNVSTLELGDSALYLCASSLGREGGEQYFGPGTRLTVT.

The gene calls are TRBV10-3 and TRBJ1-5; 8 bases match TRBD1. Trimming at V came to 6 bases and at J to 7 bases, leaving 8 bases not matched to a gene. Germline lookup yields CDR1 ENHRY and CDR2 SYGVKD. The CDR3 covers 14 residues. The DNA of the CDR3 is TGTGCCATCAGCCCGGGACAGGCCAGGCAGCCCCAGCATTTT. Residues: CAISPGQARQPQHF.

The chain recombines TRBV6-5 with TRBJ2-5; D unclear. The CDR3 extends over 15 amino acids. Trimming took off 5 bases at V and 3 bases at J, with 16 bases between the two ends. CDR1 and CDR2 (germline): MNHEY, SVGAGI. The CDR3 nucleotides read TGTGCCAGCAGTCCCCAGCCGGCCAGGAAAGAGACCCAGTACTTC. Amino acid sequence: CASSPQPARKETQYF.

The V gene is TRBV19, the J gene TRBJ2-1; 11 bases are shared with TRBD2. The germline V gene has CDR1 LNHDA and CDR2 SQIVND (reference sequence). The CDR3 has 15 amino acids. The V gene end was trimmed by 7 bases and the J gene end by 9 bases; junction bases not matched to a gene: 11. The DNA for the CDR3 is TGTGCCAGTACCTATACCGGGACTAGCGGTAGTGAGCAGTTCTTC. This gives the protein CASTYTGTSGSEQFF.

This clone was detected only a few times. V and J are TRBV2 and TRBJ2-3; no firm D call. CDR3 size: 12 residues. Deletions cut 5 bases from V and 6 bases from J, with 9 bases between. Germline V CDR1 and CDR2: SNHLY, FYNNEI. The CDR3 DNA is TGTGCCAGCAGTAGACCCAGGGATACGCAGTATTTT. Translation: CASSRPRDTQYF.